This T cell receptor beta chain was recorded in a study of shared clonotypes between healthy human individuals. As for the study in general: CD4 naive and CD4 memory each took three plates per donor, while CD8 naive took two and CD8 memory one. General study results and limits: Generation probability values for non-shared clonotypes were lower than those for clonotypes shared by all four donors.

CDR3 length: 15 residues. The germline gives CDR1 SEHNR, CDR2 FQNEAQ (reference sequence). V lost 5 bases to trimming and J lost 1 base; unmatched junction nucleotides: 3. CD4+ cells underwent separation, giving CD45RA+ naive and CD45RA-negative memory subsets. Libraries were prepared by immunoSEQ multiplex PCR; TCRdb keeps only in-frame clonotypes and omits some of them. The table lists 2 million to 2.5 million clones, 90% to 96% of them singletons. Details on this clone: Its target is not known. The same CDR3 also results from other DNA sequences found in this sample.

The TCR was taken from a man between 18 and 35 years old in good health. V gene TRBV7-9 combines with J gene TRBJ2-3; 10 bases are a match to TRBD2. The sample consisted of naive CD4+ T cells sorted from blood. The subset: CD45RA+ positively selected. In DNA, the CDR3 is TGTGCCAGCAGCAAAGGACTAGCGGGCACAGATACGCAGTATTTT. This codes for CASSKGLAGTDTQYF.